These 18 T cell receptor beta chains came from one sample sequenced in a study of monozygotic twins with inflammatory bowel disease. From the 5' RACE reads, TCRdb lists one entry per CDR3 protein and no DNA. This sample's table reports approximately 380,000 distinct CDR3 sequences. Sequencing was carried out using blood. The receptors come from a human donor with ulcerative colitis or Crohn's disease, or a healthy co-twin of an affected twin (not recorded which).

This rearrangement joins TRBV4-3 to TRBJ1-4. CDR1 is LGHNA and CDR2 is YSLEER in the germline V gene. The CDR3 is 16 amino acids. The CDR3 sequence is CASSQDLSGVDEKLFF.

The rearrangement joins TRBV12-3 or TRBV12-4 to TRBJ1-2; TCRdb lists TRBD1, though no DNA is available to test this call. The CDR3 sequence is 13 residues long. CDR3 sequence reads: CASSASGAVGYTF.

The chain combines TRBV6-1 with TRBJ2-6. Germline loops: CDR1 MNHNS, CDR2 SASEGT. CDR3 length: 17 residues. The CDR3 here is CASSPVVLSSGANVLTF.

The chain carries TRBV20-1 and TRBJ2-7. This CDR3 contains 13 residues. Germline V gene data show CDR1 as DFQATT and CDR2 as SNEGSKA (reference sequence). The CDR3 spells CSGVRPATYEQYF.

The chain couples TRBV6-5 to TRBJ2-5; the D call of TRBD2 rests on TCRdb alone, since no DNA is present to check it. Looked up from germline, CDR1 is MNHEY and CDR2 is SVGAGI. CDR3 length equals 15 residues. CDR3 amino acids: CASSYGVRGPETQYF.

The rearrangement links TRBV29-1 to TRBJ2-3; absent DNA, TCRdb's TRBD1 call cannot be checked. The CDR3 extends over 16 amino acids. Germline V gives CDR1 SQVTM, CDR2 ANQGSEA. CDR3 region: CSVRVGAGYSLDTQYF.

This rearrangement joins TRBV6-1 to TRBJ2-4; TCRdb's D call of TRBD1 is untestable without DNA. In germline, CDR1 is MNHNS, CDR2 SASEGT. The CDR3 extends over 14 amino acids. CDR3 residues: CASSEAVRGNIQYF.

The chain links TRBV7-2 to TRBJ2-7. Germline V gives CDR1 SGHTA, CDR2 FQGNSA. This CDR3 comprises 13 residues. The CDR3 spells CASSSNRNYEQYF.

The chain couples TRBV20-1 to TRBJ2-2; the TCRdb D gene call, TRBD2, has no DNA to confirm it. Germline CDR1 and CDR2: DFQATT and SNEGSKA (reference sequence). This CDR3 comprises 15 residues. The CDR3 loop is CSASVGQSRTGELFF.

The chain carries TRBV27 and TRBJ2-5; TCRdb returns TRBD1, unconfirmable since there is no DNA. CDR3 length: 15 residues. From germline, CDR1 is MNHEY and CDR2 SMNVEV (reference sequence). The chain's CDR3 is CASSARQPEVETQYF.

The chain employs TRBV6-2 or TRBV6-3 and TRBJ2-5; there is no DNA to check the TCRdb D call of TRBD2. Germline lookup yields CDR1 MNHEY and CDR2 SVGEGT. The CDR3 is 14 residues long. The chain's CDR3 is CASQVAGEQETQYF.

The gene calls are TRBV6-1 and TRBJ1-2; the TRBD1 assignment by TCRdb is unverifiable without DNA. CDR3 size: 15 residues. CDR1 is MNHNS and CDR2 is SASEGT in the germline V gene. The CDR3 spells CASSEGPAGRYGYTF.

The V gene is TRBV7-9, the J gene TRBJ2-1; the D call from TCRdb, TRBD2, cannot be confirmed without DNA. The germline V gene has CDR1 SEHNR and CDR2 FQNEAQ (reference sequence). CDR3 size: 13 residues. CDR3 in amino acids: CASSNLAGGEQFF.

The CDR3 sequence: CASRDRGFGQPQHF. The chain employs TRBV7-2 and TRBJ1-5; TCRdb calls TRBD1, which cannot be checked without DNA. The length of the CDR3 is 14 residues. Germline values: CDR1 SGHTA, CDR2 FQGNSA.

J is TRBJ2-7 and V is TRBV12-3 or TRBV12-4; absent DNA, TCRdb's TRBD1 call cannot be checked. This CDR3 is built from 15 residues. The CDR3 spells CASSLVGYRGKEQYF.

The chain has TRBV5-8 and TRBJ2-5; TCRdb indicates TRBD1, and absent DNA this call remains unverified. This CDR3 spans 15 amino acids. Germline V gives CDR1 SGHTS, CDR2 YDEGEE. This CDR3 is CASSTYAVAGETQYF.

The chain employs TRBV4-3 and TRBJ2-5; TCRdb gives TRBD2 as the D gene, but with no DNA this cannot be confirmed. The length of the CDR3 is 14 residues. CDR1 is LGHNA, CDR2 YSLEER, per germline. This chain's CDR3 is CASSHMTSRETQYF.

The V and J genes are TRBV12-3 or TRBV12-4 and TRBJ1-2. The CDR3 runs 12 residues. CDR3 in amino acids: CASSSTNYGYTF.